This T cell receptor (beta chain) was sequenced in a study of T cells in Graves' hyperthyroidism and ophthalmopathy. Study-wide results and limits: Stable hyperthyroidism and ophthalmopathy were separated using 13 V-J signatures.

Participants, patients aged 18 to 65, had newly diagnosed hyperthyroidism with a duration under 2 months. Patients were excluded for uncontrolled infection, other autoimmune disease, pregnancy or lactation. The authors obtained PBMCs from 7.5 to 10 ml of fresh peripheral blood. On this clonotype itself: Its antigen is currently unknown.

Germline CDR1 is KGHSH and CDR2 is LQKENI. The trim removed 6 bases at V and 4 bases at J, leaving 5 bases unmatched. The CDR3 loop spans 15 amino acids. Amplified TCR beta CDR3 regions came from RNA transcripts. Initially, a first-round RT-PCR of the TCR CDR3 employed the HTBI primer set. From the multiplex PCR reads, TCRdb called clonotypes with MiXCR, one entry per CDR3 protein. The repertoire holds fewer than 650,000 distinct CDR3 sequences, less than 15% seen once, with around 13% in the top ten. The V and J genes are TRBV18 and TRBJ2-1; 11 bases match TRBD2. This receptor was taken from a middle-aged woman with Graves' hyperthyroidism. The sample was blood. The CDR3 loop reads CASSPGLAEYNEQFF. CDR3 sequence (DNA): TGTGCCAGCTCGCCGGGACTAGCGGAGTACAATGAGCAGTTCTTC.